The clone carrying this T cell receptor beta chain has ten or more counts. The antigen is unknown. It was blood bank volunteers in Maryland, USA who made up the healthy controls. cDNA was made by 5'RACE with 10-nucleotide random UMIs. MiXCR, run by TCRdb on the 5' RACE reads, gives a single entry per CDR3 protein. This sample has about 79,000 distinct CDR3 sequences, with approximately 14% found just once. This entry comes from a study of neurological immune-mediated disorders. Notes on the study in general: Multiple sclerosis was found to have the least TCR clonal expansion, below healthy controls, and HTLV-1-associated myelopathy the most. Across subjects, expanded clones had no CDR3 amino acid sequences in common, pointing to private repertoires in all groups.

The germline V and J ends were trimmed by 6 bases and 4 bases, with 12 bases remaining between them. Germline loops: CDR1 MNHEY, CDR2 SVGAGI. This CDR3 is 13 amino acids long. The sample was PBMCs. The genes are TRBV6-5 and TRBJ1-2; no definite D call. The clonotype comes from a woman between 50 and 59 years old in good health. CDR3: CASRIDMTYGYTF. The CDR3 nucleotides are TGTGCCAGCAGAATTGACATGACCTATGGCTACACCTTC.